This TCR beta chain came from a study of metastatic and nonmetastatic thyroid tumors. Study background: Repertoire comparison spanned blood and tumor or nodule tissue of malignant and benign thyroid patients. Study-wide findings and caveats: Malignant thyroid tumors reportedly had TCR beta diversity that was significantly higher than in benign nodules, in blood and tumor.

All patients were treatment-naive before thyroid surgery. CDR3 length: 15 amino acids. V lost 2 bases and J 10 bases, leaving 17 bases between the germline ends. The germline CDR1 and CDR2 sequences are LGHDT and YNNKEL (reference sequence). Per the original data handling: Across clinicopathological groups, CDR3 differences served as the basis for building a distant-metastasis classifier for papillary thyroid cancer. TCRdb ran MiXCR on the PCR reads. The V and J calls follow TCRdb's processing rather than the paper's. The data contain around 18,000 clones, approximately 20% of them singletons. This clone was seen repeatedly, ten times or more. What it recognizes is unknown.

The sequencing sample was made of tumor tissue. The chain employs TRBV3-1 and TRBJ1-4; no clear D. The TCR sequence derives from a female donor with papillary thyroid cancer or a benign thyroid nodule (not recorded which). Some clones in this sample may be carry-over from other donors' samples. CDR3 amino acids: CASSQWPEEKGKLFF. As DNA, the CDR3 is TGTGCCAGCAGCCAATGGCCCGAGGAGAAGGGAAAACTGTTTTTT.